Below, one T cell receptor beta chain is given with its context. Its antigen is as yet unknown. This sample is drawn from a study of cytomegalovirus exposure and HLA in healthy donors. General study points: Later analysis revealed greater clonal expansion in HLA-associated TCR beta chains than in equally common others. Common viral pathogens seemed, in a later analysis, to connect with several of the most significant clusters. The study put 150 or so TCR beta chains on its list as cytomegalovirus-associated.

All donors participated as healthy donors of bone marrow. The PCR ran on 60 Vbeta and 13 Jbeta primers. Clones were sequenced by immunoSEQ multiplex PCR, and TCRdb holds only the in-frame ones, with some missing. The table has tens of thousands of clones, over 75% seen once. From germline, CDR1 is SQVTM and CDR2 ANQGSEA. CDR3 length equals 13 residues. V shed 6 bases, J shed 7 bases, and the junction held 11 bases outside the gene matches. The sample was PBMCs. The TCR sequence derives from a male donor in good health and CMV-seronegative. The chain joins TRBV29-1 to TRBJ1-2; 7 bases fit TRBD1. CDR3: CSVRTGPSRGYTF. The CDR3 nucleotides read TGCAGCGTCCGGACAGGCCCGTCGCGTGGCTACACCTTC. Using reference TRBV29-1 and TRBJ1-2 for the parts outside the CDR3, the full variable domain is SAVISQKPSRDICQRGTSLTIQCQVDSQVTMMFWYRQQPGQSLTLIATANQGSEATYESGFVIDKFPISRPNLTFSTLTVSNMSPEDSSIYLCSVRTGPSRGYTFGSGTRLTVV.